The 13 T cell receptor beta chains given below trace back to one sample, sequenced in a study of T-cell memory formation after mild COVID-19. TCRdb independently ran MiXCR on the 5' RACE reads; one entry per CDR3 protein. Altogether about 440,000 distinct CDR3 sequences are present, 20% being singletons, with the ten largest covering 7.5% to 10%. The material sequenced was PBMCs or a T cell subset sorted from them (not recorded which). Receptors originate from an adult woman who had mild COVID-19 (a few samples of this study predate the infection). Cell type and time point are not known.

This clonotype was seen only a few times. The V and J genes are TRBV4-2 and TRBJ2-3, with 8 bases aligning to TRBD2. The CDR3 has 16 amino acids. The junction had 6 bases not matched to a gene; V was cut back by 1 base and J by 3 bases. The germline CDR1 and CDR2 sequences are LGHNA and YNFKEQ. The CDR3 sequence is CASSQGGAGGTDTQYF. CDR3 DNA: TGTGCCAGCAGCCAAGGTGGGGCGGGAGGAACAGATACGCAGTATTTT.

The chain couples TRBV25-1 to TRBJ2-7, with D perhaps TRBD2 (6 bases). This CDR3 is built from 14 residues. The germline gives CDR1 MGHDK, CDR2 SYGVNS. The CDR3 DNA reads as TGTGCGACGGCGTCGGGAGTTTTTCCCTACGAGCAGTACTTC. It translates to CATASGVFPYEQYF.

Only a few counts were recorded for this clonotype. The chain has TRBV27 and TRBJ2-2; D uncertain. CDR1 and CDR2 (germline): MNHEY, SMNVEV (reference sequence). The germline V and J ends were trimmed by 6 bases and 1 base, with 12 bases remaining between them. This CDR3 comprises 15 residues. CDR3 protein: CASSPFGENTGELFF. The CDR3 DNA follows: TGTGCCAGCAGCCCTTTTGGCGAGAACACCGGGGAGCTGTTTTTT.

This clonotype was picked up a small number of times. A much bigger clone sits one base away, suggesting this may be a read error. The chain carries TRBV18 and TRBJ1-1, with unresolved D. CDR3 length: 15 residues. Per germline, CDR1 KGHSH and CDR2 LQKENI. The CDR3 reads CASSPKHGTNTAAFF. CDR3 in DNA: TGTGCCAGCTCACCAAAACACGGCACAAACACTGCAGCTTTCTTT.

Here the CDR3 DNA reads TGTGCCAGCAGTCACAAAACGACAATCGGGACAGTAAACACTGAAGCTTTCTTT. It translates to CASSHKTTIGTVNTEAFF. The rearrangement links TRBV6-5 to TRBJ1-1; 7 nucleotides agree with TRBD1. Germline CDR1 is MNHEY and CDR2 is SVGAGI. This CDR3 spans 18 amino acids. V dropped 5 bases and J dropped 2; count of bases not matched to a gene: 17.

The CDR3 region has the DNA TGTGCCAGTAGTCCTGGGCAGGACACCGGGGAGCTGTTTTTT. Translated, it gives CASSPGQDTGELFF. The rearrangement links TRBV19 to TRBJ2-2; no firm D call. This CDR3 comprises 14 residues. V lost 5 bases, J lost 3 bases, and 10 bases lay in between. CDR1 is LNHDA, CDR2 SQIVND, per germline (reference sequence).

Here the CDR3 reads CASSYGRGEKLFF. CDR3 in DNA: TGTGCCAGCAGTTACGGCCGGGGGGAAAAACTGTTTTTT. V usage is TRBV6-5 and J usage is TRBJ1-4, with D possibly TRBD1 on 5 matching bases. The CDR3 spans 13 residues. V was pared by 2 bases and J by 8 bases, with 9 bases between. Germline V gene data show CDR1 as MNHEY and CDR2 as SVGAGI.

The table lists this clonotype with a few counts. The chain carries TRBV5-1 and TRBJ2-5, with D tentatively TRBD1 or TRBD2 (6 bases each). V shed 0 bases and J shed 1 base, with 10 bases lying between them. Germline CDR1 reads SGHRS; CDR2 reads YFSETQ. The CDR3 runs 15 residues. Written as DNA, the CDR3 is TGCGCCAGCAGCTTGGGGGGGGCGCGCCAAGAGACCCAGTACTTC. Its protein is CASSLGGARQETQYF.

The gene calls are TRBV9 and TRBJ2-5; perhaps D is TRBD1 or TRBD2 (5 bases each). Germline CDR1 and CDR2: SGDLS and YYNGEE. V was cut by 4 bases and J by 5 bases, with 15 bases left in between. The CDR3 has 14 residues. The CDR3 bases are TGTGCCAGCAGCTCGATGGGGACCCGGGAGACCCAGTACTTC. Its protein product is CASSSMGTRETQYF.

In this sample, this clonotype turned up a few times. The chain has TRBV27 and TRBJ1-2; 10 bases line up with TRBD1. Germline values: CDR1 MNHEY, CDR2 SMNVEV (reference sequence). Trimming at V came to 6 bases and at J to 8 bases, leaving 6 bases not matched to a gene. The CDR3 loop spans 13 amino acids. The CDR3 DNA follows: TGTGCCAGCAGGTGGACAGGGGGAACCGGCTACACCTTC. The encoded protein is CASRWTGGTGYTF.

The CDR3 DNA sequence: TGTGCCAGCCCGGTAGGACACGGCTATGGCTACACCTTC. Its protein product is CASPVGHGYGYTF. The chain employs TRBV6-1 and TRBJ1-2; TRBD1 is a possible D gene (5 bases). The V end was cut by 8 bases, the J end by 4 bases, with 14 bases between. From germline, CDR1 is MNHNS and CDR2 SASEGT. This CDR3 has 13 residues.

This rearrangement joins TRBV12-5 to TRBJ1-5; 10 nucleotides line up with TRBD1. There are 15 residues in the CDR3. Germline-derived CDR1 and CDR2 are LGHNT and FRNRAP. V lost 1 base, J lost 5 bases, and 2 bases stayed unmatched. CDR3 DNA sequence: TGTGCTAGTGGTTTGGGACAGGGGGCAGATCAGCCCCAGCATTTT. This sequence encodes CASGLGQGADQPQHF.

V and J are TRBV6-2 or TRBV6-3 and TRBJ1-5; TRBD1 aligns across 7 bases. The CDR3 covers 13 residues. The J segment lost 9 bases and the V segment lost 7 bases, leaving 9 bases of the junction unmatched. Looked up from germline, CDR1 is MNHEY and CDR2 is SVGEGT. CDR3 sequence reads: CASTPSGGGPQHF. For the CDR3, the DNA is TGTGCCAGCACTCCCTCAGGGGGAGGGCCCCAGCATTTT.